Below are 29 T cell receptor beta chains sequenced from a single sample in a study of OX40 agonist ivuxolimab in advanced cancers. Measured with immunoSEQ multiplex PCR; TCRdb has only the in-frame clones, and not every one. The data hold tens of thousands of clones, with 75% to 90% observed a single time. Sequences were derived from CD4+ or CD8+ T cells sorted from blood, sampled in a trial of the OX40 agonist ivuxolimab. Every receptor here comes from an adult with an advanced solid tumor such as melanoma, head and neck, liver or kidney cancer.

This chain joins TRBV13 and TRBJ2-7, with no clear D. Looked up from germline, CDR1 is PRHDT and CDR2 is FYEKMQ (reference sequence). CDR3 length: 13 amino acids. V was clipped by 7 bases and J by 6 bases, with 16 bases between them. The CDR3 loop is CASNQGFLGEQYF. The CDR3 bases are TGTGCCAGCAATCAAGGGTTTTTGGGCGAGCAGTACTTC. The full variable domain, with the rest looked up from reference TRBV13 and TRBJ2-7, is AAGVIQSPRHLIKEKRETATLKCYPIPRHDTVYWYQQGPGQDPQFLISFYEKMQSDKGSIPDRFSAQQFSDYHSELNMSSLELGDSALYFCASNQGFLGEQYFGPGTRLTVT.

The rearrangement uses TRBV7-9 and TRBJ1-2, with 8 bases that match TRBD1. Looked up from germline, CDR1 is SEHNR and CDR2 is FQNEAQ (reference sequence). J was trimmed by 5 bases and V by 6 bases; bases with no gene match: 11. The CDR3 extends over 15 amino acids. The chain's CDR3 is CASSFVDRGGYGYTF. In nucleotides, the CDR3 is TGTGCCAGCAGTTTCGTCGACAGGGGAGGATATGGCTACACCTTC.

The chain couples TRBV4-2 to TRBJ1-1, with D hard to call. The CDR3 runs 13 residues. Trimming removed 0 bases at V and 6 bases at J, with 8 bases between. The germline V gene has CDR1 LGHNA and CDR2 YNFKEQ. The CDR3 sequence: CASSQEESAEAFF. In DNA, the CDR3 is TGTGCCAGCAGCCAAGAGGAGAGCGCTGAAGCTTTCTTT.

V and J are TRBV9 and TRBJ2-7, with D perhaps matching TRBD1 (6 bases). Germline-derived CDR1 and CDR2 are SGDLS and YYNGEE. V gave up 0 bases and J gave up 6 bases, with 10 bases separating them. The CDR3 totals 13 residues. CDR3 in DNA: TGTGCCAGCAGCGTAGTCTCAGGGGTCGAGCAGTACTTC. It codes for CASSVVSGVEQYF.

This rearrangement joins TRBV6-5 to TRBJ1-1; tentative D call: TRBD1 (5 bases). V dropped 6 bases and J dropped 0 bases, with 11 bases sitting between them. This CDR3 comprises 14 residues. CDR1 is MNHEY and CDR2 is SVGAGI in the germline V gene. This CDR3 is CASSPTGMNTEAFF. For the CDR3, the DNA is TGTGCCAGCAGCCCTACAGGCATGAACACTGAAGCTTTCTTT.

The rearrangement links TRBV4-3 to TRBJ2-1; 9 bases agree with TRBD2. The CDR3 spans 18 residues. J lost 9 bases, V lost 0 bases, and 15 bases had no gene match. Germline V gives CDR1 LGHNA, CDR2 YSLEER. CDR3: CASSQDGAAVAGEAEQFF. Written as DNA, the CDR3 is TGCGCCAGCAGCCAAGACGGGGCGGCAGTAGCGGGAGAGGCTGAGCAGTTCTTC.

V and J are TRBV30 and TRBJ2-5, with D unclear. The J call could be wrong; TRBJ2-7 is a better fit for the DNA end. Germline V gene data show CDR1 as GTSNPN and CDR2 as SVGIG (reference sequence). The CDR3 is 15 residues long. In DNA, the CDR3 is TGTGCCTGGAGTTTGGTACAGCTAAGCTCCTACGAGCAGTACTTC. Protein sequence: CAWSLVQLSSYEQYF.

The CDR3 region is CAIGDRGQTGELFF. In nucleotides, the CDR3 is TGTGCCATCGGGGACAGGGGGCAGACCGGGGAGCTGTTTTTT. V usage is TRBV19 and J usage is TRBJ2-2, with 12 bases identical to TRBD1. Trimming cost V 10 bases and J 5 bases; bases outside gene matches: 5. The CDR3 covers 14 residues. Germline V CDR1 and CDR2: LNHDA, SQIVND (reference sequence).

This clone was seen just once. Mismatch with germline at one junction end may stem from a read error. This chain links TRBV2 with TRBJ2-7; 7 bases match TRBD2. Germline CDR1 reads SNHLY; CDR2 reads FYNNEI. The CDR3 consists of 15 residues. CDR3: CTSSELAVGTYEQYF. CDR3 DNA sequence: TGTACCAGCAGTGAGCTAGCGGTGGGAACCTACGAGCAGTACTTC.

The chain employs TRBV2 and TRBJ1-3; D is undetermined. Germline loops: CDR1 SNHLY, CDR2 FYNNEI. CDR3 length: 15 amino acids. The V end lost 3 bases, the J end lost 0 bases, and 9 bases lay between the germline ends. The CDR3 is CASSEEEVSGNTIYF. The CDR3 DNA reads as TGTGCCAGCAGTGAGGAGGAAGTCTCTGGAAACACCATATATTTT.

The rearrangement uses TRBV19 and TRBJ1-2; 7 nucleotides line up with TRBD1. From germline, CDR1 is LNHDA and CDR2 SQIVND (reference sequence). This CDR3 has 16 amino acids. After removal of 9 bases from V and 0 bases from J, the junction contained 13 bases not matched to a gene. The CDR3, as DNA: TGTGCCAGCTTGGCATGGACAGGAACCTCTAACTATGGCTACACCTTC. This sequence encodes CASLAWTGTSNYGYTF.

The rearrangement joins TRBV28 to TRBJ2-2; maybe TRBD1 (6 bases). V was cut by 8 bases and J by 1 base, with 14 bases left in between. This CDR3 contains 15 residues. Germline lookup yields CDR1 MDHEN and CDR2 SYDVKM. The CDR3 nucleotides read TGTGCCAGCTACTCCGGGACAAGGAACACCGGGGAGCTGTTTTTT. Amino acid sequence: CASYSGTRNTGELFF.

The genes are TRBV6-5 and TRBJ1-1; D is unresolved. Trimming removed 6 bases from V and 0 bases from J, with 8 bases in between. The CDR3 is 13 amino acids. The germline V gene has CDR1 MNHEY and CDR2 SVGAGI. The DNA of the CDR3 is TGTGCCAGCAGCCTGGCCGTGAACACTGAAGCTTTCTTT. This gives the protein CASSLAVNTEAFF.

The rearrangement uses TRBV7-2 and TRBJ2-3; D is uncertain. Deletions cut 2 bases from V and 0 bases from J, with 9 bases between. The CDR3 is made up of 15 amino acids. Germline CDR1 SGHTA, CDR2 FQGNSA. The CDR3 nucleotides are TGTGCCAGCAGCTTACTCCCATCTAGCACAGATACGCAGTATTTT. As protein: CASSLLPSSTDTQYF.

The gene calls are TRBV5-6 and TRBJ2-7; D is possibly TRBD1 (6 bases). This CDR3 has 13 residues. In germline, CDR1 is SGHDT, CDR2 YYEEEE. Trimming took 0 bases from V and 5 from J, leaving 9 bases between them. CDR3 in DNA: TGTGCCAGCAGCTTGGGGGGGCGGGACGAGCAGTACTTC. Its translation is CASSLGGRDEQYF.

V is TRBV27 and J is TRBJ2-1; D perhaps matches TRBD2 (5 bases). This CDR3 contains 14 residues. The V end was cut by 5 bases, the J end by 8 bases, with 16 bases between. Germline V CDR1 and CDR2: MNHEY, SMNVEV (reference sequence). In nucleotides, the CDR3 is TGTGCCAGCAGTCTAGCTGCTGGGGTTGATGAGCAGTTCTTC. Residues: CASSLAAGVDEQFF.

The genes are TRBV19 and TRBJ1-1, with a possible D match to TRBD1 (5 bases). The CDR3 loop spans 15 amino acids. The germline CDR1 and CDR2 sequences are LNHDA and SQIVND (reference sequence). The ends were cut back, 5 bases at V and 1 base at J, with 14 bases in the middle. In DNA, the CDR3 is TGTGCCAGTAGTCCCTGGGGGGGATCGAACACTGAAGCTTTCTTT. This encodes CASSPWGGSNTEAFF.

The V and J genes are TRBV4-1 and TRBJ2-7; TRBD1 matches at 9 bases. Trimming took 4 bases from V and 2 from J; bases not matched to a gene: 9. CDR1 and CDR2 from the germline V gene are MGHRA and YSYEKL. This CDR3 region has 16 residues. The CDR3 is CASSLLPGQGAYEQYF. CDR3 nucleotides: TGCGCCAGCAGCCTTCTACCGGGACAGGGCGCCTACGAGCAGTACTTC.

The gene calls are TRBV5-5 and TRBJ2-1, with a weak D call TRBD1 (6 bases). The germline V gene has CDR1 SGHKS and CDR2 YYEKEE (reference sequence). Trimming removed 0 bases at V and 8 bases at J, with 15 bases between. The CDR3 spans 15 residues. The CDR3 nucleotides read TGTGCCAGCAGCTTGGGGCAGGGGTTGGGCCATGAGCAGTTCTTC. This sequence encodes CASSLGQGLGHEQFF.

V usage is TRBV7-6 and J usage is TRBJ2-2, with 13 bases fitting TRBD2. V dropped 1 base and J dropped 4; count of bases not matched to a gene: 6. Germline V gene lookup returns CDR1 SGHVS and CDR2 FNYEAQ. The CDR3 is 18 residues long. CDR3 protein: CASSLELAGGQGTGELFF. Here the CDR3 DNA reads TGTGCCAGCAGCTTAGAACTAGCGGGAGGGCAGGGCACCGGGGAGCTGTTTTTT.

The rearrangement joins TRBV5-1 to TRBJ2-3, with D perhaps assigned TRBD1 or TRBD2 (5 bases each). The ends were cut back, 4 bases at V and 4 bases at J, with 16 bases in the middle. Germline CDR1 is SGHRS and CDR2 is YFSETQ. There are 15 residues in the CDR3. DNA for the CDR3: TGCGCCAGCAGCGCCCGGGACCTGGGGGCAGATACGCAGTATTTT. It specifies CASSARDLGADTQYF.

The rearrangement joins TRBV4-1 to TRBJ2-2; weak D call: TRBD2 (6 bases). The CDR3 runs 15 residues. Germline V CDR1 and CDR2: MGHRA, YSYEKL. V was cut by 1 base and J by 4 bases, with 10 bases left in between. As DNA, the CDR3 is TGCGCCAGCAGCCAAGGACGGGAGCTCACCGGGGAGCTGTTTTTT. It translates to CASSQGRELTGELFF.

The V gene is TRBV6-4, the J gene TRBJ2-3; 8 nucleotides align to TRBD2. After removal of 3 bases from V and 4 bases from J, the junction contained 6 bases not matched to a gene. The CDR3 extends over 15 amino acids. CDR1 MRHNA and CDR2 SNTAGT come from the germline V gene. CDR3 bases: TGTGCCAGCAGTGAGACGGGGGGGGAGGCAGATACGCAGTATTTT. Translating gives CASSETGGEADTQYF.

The chain recombines TRBV27 with TRBJ2-1; possible D gene TRBD2, 7 bases. Trimming left V 1 base short and J 3 bases short, with 16 bases between. The germline CDR1 and CDR2 sequences are MNHEY and SMNVEV (reference sequence). CDR3 length equals 17 residues. Here the CDR3 reads CASSLWSGGASYNEQFF. The CDR3 nucleotides read TGTGCCAGCAGTTTATGGTCTGGGGGGGCCAGCTACAATGAGCAGTTCTTC.

The rearrangement links TRBV14 to TRBJ2-2; D perhaps matches TRBD2 (6 bases). The germline V gene encodes CDR1 SGHDN and CDR2 FVKESK. This CDR3 has 17 amino acids. The V and J ends lost 0 bases and 0 bases respectively, with 11 bases between them. In nucleotides, the CDR3 is TGTGCCAGCAGCCAAGATCGCACTAGCTCGAACACCGGGGAGCTGTTTTTT. Amino acid sequence: CASSQDRTSSNTGELFF.

The chain has TRBV7-9 and TRBJ2-1; no clear D gene. Per the germline V gene, CDR1 is SEHNR and CDR2 is FQNEAQ (reference sequence). The CDR3 extends over 14 amino acids. Trimming removed 2 bases from V and 7 bases from J, with 12 bases in between. The CDR3 bases are TGTGCCAGCAGCTTACCCGCAAACCCTAATGAGCAGTTCTTC. Protein: CASSLPANPNEQFF.

The rearrangement links TRBV13 to TRBJ2-3, with D hard to call. The V and J ends lost 5 bases and 0 bases respectively, with 15 bases between them. Germline CDR1 is PRHDT and CDR2 is FYEKMQ (reference sequence). The CDR3 runs 16 residues. The CDR3 sequence: CASSREDSTSTDTQYF. The CDR3 nucleotides read TGTGCCAGCAGCAGGGAAGACTCCACTAGCACAGATACGCAGTATTTT.

The V and J genes are TRBV29-1 and TRBJ2-7; possible D gene TRBD2, 6 bases. Germline CDR1 is SQVTM and CDR2 is ANQGSEA. Trimming pared 6 bases from V and 0 bases from J, leaving 9 bases between. The CDR3 sequence is 12 residues long. The CDR3 spells CSVGDFSYEQYF. As DNA, the CDR3 is TGCAGCGTAGGGGACTTCTCCTACGAGCAGTACTTC.

The DNA of the CDR3 is TGCAGCGTTGAGAACAGGGGGGACGGCTACACCTTC. It specifies CSVENRGDGYTF. This chain joins TRBV29-1 and TRBJ1-2, with 8 bases fitting TRBD1. The length of the CDR3 is 12 residues. Losses at the gene ends were 3 bases for V and 8 bases for J; bases not matched to a gene: 5. Looked up from germline, CDR1 is SQVTM and CDR2 is ANQGSEA. The full variable domain, with the rest looked up from reference TRBV29-1 and TRBJ1-2, is SAVISQKPSRDICQRGTSLTIQCQVDSQVTMMFWYRQQPGQSLTLIATANQGSEATYESGFVIDKFPISRPNLTFSTLTVSNMSPEDSSIYLCSVENRGDGYTFGSGTRLTVV.